This T cell receptor (beta chain) was sequenced for a study of somatic mutations in cytotoxic T cells in rheumatoid arthritis. Using immunoSEQ multiplex PCR, the repertoire was profiled, and TCRdb retains in-frame clones only, with some absent. The table shows 16,000 or so clones, with 60% to 85% occurring only once. Deletions cut 5 bases from V and 1 base from J, with 8 bases between. This CDR3 region has 13 residues. Germline V gene data show CDR1 as SGHTA and CDR2 as FQGNSA. This TCR derives from an adult with rheumatoid arthritis. The chain is built from TRBV7-2 and TRBJ1-1, with D unresolved. Sequencing was performed on CD8+ T cells sorted from blood. The CDR3: CASSVNRNTEAFF. Written as DNA, the CDR3 is TGTGCCAGCAGCGTAAACAGGAACACTGAAGCTTTCTTT.